The following is a T cell receptor (beta chain) sequence with its context. There is no known antigen for this receptor. It has no much larger one-base neighbor in the sample; base qualities were not kept. This sample was included in a study of blood T cell repertoires in COVID-19 (dated by TCRdb to about 2020). For the wider study: The collaborator samples originated in the United States, Italy and Spain and spanned the acute and convalescent phases of COVID-19. The prospective study material was composed of cDNA or gDNA derived from T cells, B-cell-depleted T cells, or PBMCs. Subjects who had been exposed to COVID-19, were actively infected with it, or had recovered from it provided the deeply sampled blood TCRbeta repertoires that made up the dataset. The repertoires were released in a freely available public database meant as a resource for research on the immune response to SARS-CoV-2. Samples were obtained from the ongoing ImmuneRACE study (first 160 participants) and from 1,200 or so subjects provided by 6 global collaborators. A de-identified subject ID, COVID-19 status, age in years and sex were almost always included in the sample metadata. Where available, HLA class I and class II types were taken from metadata supplied by the sample provider and were not determined by assay-based typing.

Paper-wide results and their limitations: The quantity of clinical and demographic metadata differed by source and by participant and was supplied without curation.

The immunoSEQ Assay, a bias-controlled multiplex PCR, was used to amplify TCRbeta CDR3 regions from genomic DNA. Under the source paper's analysis protocol: The number of nucleated cells in each sample was estimated by amplification of reference gene primers within the assay. Sequence reads were collapsed and filtered to measure the absolute abundance of every unique TCRbeta CDR3 rearrangement. For each sample, productive Simpson clonality was calculated as the square root of Simpson's diversity index over productive rearrangements. Drawn from immuneACCESS, this table holds only the in-frame rearrangements with V and J called that TCRdb kept. Clones are partly lost; checked studies trace under half to an unresolved V gene and leave the rest unexplained. V and J calls and clone size are as listed in that table; D and trimming were resolved from the DNA. Counted in this sample were roughly 63,000 clones; approximately 88% of them appeared once. The ten largest clones represent about 2.1% of the sample.

Collaborating institutions collected whole blood in K2EDTA tubes following their own protocols. Collaborator samples were shipped for TCRbeta analysis as frozen whole blood, isolated PBMCs, or DNA extracted from either sample type. Trimming leaves V shorter by 6 bases and J shorter by 0 bases, with the junction holding 6 bases beyond the gene matches. The CDR3 numbers 17 residues from cysteine through phenylalanine. The sequence is cut down to CDR3 DNA, 51 bases in frame from base 1. Reading the germline V gene gives CDR1 KGHSH and CDR2 LQKENI. The source of this sequence is a human donor in a cohort sampled during active COVID-19. The V and J segments used are TRBV18 and TRBJ2-6; TRBD1 fits 9 bases in the junction. Sequences were obtained from peripheral blood. This receptor carries the CDR3 CASSRTGDYSGANVLTF. The bases read TGTGCCAGCTCGAGGACAGGGGACTACTCTGGGGCCAACGTCCTGACTTTC.